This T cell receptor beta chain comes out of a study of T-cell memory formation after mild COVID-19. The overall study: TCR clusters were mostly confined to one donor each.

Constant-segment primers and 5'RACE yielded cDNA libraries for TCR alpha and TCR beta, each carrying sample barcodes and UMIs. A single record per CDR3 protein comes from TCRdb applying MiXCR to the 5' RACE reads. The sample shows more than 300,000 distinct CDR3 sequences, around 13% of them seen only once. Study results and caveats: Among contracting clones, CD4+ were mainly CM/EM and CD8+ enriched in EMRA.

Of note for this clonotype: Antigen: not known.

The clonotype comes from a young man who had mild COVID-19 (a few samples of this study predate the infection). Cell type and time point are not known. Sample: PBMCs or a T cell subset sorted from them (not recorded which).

The CDR3 reads CASSSGTDTEAFF. For the CDR3, the DNA is TGCGCCAGCAGTTCTGGTACGGACACTGAAGCTTTCTTT. V gene TRBV5-1 combines with J gene TRBJ1-1; D is undetermined. The CDR3 is 13 amino acids. Looked up from germline, CDR1 is SGHRS and CDR2 is YFSETQ. Trimming stripped 5 bases from V and 3 bases from J, with 11 bases between.